Shown below are 7 T cell receptor beta chains from a single sample sequenced in a study of blood T cell repertoires in COVID-19. Measured with immunoSEQ multiplex PCR; TCRdb has only the in-frame clones, and not every one. Altogether approximately 70,000 clones are present, approximately 78% being singletons, with the ten largest covering roughly a tenth. The specimen sequenced was peripheral blood. The receptors stem from a woman older than 75 with acute or convalescent COVID-19.

This chain joins TRBV30 and TRBJ2-2; D unclear. Germline CDR1 GTSNPN, CDR2 SVGIG (reference sequence). The CDR3 has 16 residues. Trimming stripped 0 bases from V and 4 bases from J, with 15 bases between. Here the CDR3 DNA reads TGTGCCTGGAGTGTACGTTTCAGGCCTTCCACCGGGGAGCTGTTTTTT. As protein: CAWSVRFRPSTGELFF.

This chain links TRBV10-2 with TRBJ1-5, with TRBD1 as a possible D gene (5 bases). The V and J ends lost 3 bases and 0 bases respectively, with 9 bases between them. The CDR3 totals 15 residues. CDR1 is WSHSY, CDR2 SAAADI, per germline. The CDR3 DNA reads TGCGCCAGCAGTGACGGGGGGAATAGCAATCAGCCCCAGCATTTT. Protein sequence: CASSDGGNSNQPQHF.

The chain uses TRBV4-1 and TRBJ1-5; D may be TRBD1 (6 bases). The CDR3 has 18 residues. V was pared by 0 bases and J by 1 base, with 16 bases between. From germline, CDR1 is MGHRA and CDR2 YSYEKL. As DNA, the CDR3 is TGCGCCAGCAGCCAAGATTTGTTGGGGGCAAGAAGCAATCAGCCCCAGCATTTT. This gives the protein CASSQDLLGARSNQPQHF.

CDR3 bases: TGTGCCAGCAGCTTTTGGACAGGGTTAAACACTGAAGCTTTCTTT. Residues: CASSFWTGLNTEAFF. The chain links TRBV5-6 to TRBJ1-1; 8 positions match TRBD1. The CDR3 is 15 amino acids. Germline V CDR1 and CDR2: SGHDT, YYEEEE. The J segment lost 2 bases and the V segment lost 2 bases, leaving 5 bases of the junction unmatched.

The chain is built from TRBV28 and TRBJ1-1, with 9 bases that match TRBD1. V was pared by 7 bases and J by 5 bases, with 17 bases of the junction left unmatched. Germline V lookup: CDR1 MDHEN, CDR2 SYDVKM. The CDR3 runs to 17 residues. CDR3 in DNA: TGTGCCAGCACCCACGGGACAGGGCTAAATCGGAAGACTGAAGCTTTCTTT. Its translation is CASTHGTGLNRKTEAFF. The full variable domain, rest sourced from reference TRBV28 and TRBJ1-1, is DVKVTQSSRYLVKRTGEKVFLECVQDMDHENMFWYRQDPGLGLRLIYFSYDVKMKEKGDIPEGYSVSREKKERFSLILESASTNQTSMYLCASTHGTGLNRKTEAFFGQGTRLTVV.

The rearrangement joins TRBV9 to TRBJ2-3; TRBD2 aligns across 9 bases. CDR1 is SGDLS, CDR2 YYNGEE, per germline. Trimming took 4 bases from V and 5 from J; bases not matched to a gene: 11. CDR3 length equals 16 residues. For the CDR3, the DNA is TGTGCCAGCAGCCCCAGGGGGTCTAGCGGGGAAGATACGCAGTATTTT. Translating gives CASSPRGSSGEDTQYF.

In nucleotides, the CDR3 is TGTGCCAGCAGTTTCCAAGACAGGGCAAATCAGCCCCAGCATTTT. Translation gives CASSFQDRANQPQHF. The chain is built from TRBV6-2 or TRBV6-3 and TRBJ1-5; 7 bases are a match to TRBD1. CDR3 length: 15 residues. With V trimmed by 4 bases and J by 4 bases, 7 bases remained unmatched. Per germline, CDR1 MNHEY and CDR2 SVGEGT.